This record covers a single TCR beta chain. This clonotype was observed a few times. This clone's antigen is unknown. Per-nucleotide qualities are absent, and no much larger clonotype sits a single base away. This entry comes from a study of response to subunit inactivated influenza vaccine (dated 2018 in TCRdb). In the study overall: To follow how T cells responded to a trivalent subunit inactivated influenza vaccine, the researchers relied on deep quantitative profiling of the T cell receptor repertoire.

On the study overall, not on this receptor specifically: The authors suggested that each seasonal influenza vaccination may recruit only a limited number of new T cells.

Library creation used RT-PCR. Sequenced using an Illumina HiSeq 2500. TCRdb took the public reads, trimmed them with fastp at Q25, ran MiXCR for clone calling and kept in-frame beta chains. Each entry merges the rows of one CDR3 protein and shows their most common DNA and genes. Counted in this sample were roughly 500,000 distinct CDR3 sequences; about 15% of them appeared once. The ten largest clones take up 3% of the sample. Inclusive of the bounding cysteine and phenylalanine, the CDR3 is 14 residues long. This entry keeps only the CDR3 DNA: 42 bases, framed from base 1. Trimming takes 2 bases from V and 3 bases from J, and the germline ends sit 12 bases apart. CDR1 is given as DFQATT and CDR2 as SNEGSKA, both from the germline V gene (reference sequence).

The clonotype was recovered from a man aged 50 to 75 who received an inactivated influenza vaccine. Donor details come from another sample of the same person, matched by shared clones. In this chain, TRBV20-1 is recombined with TRBJ2-3; a tentative D call is TRBD2 (5 bases match). The sequencing used CD4+ T cells sorted from PBMCs, collected less than 30 months after vaccination. DNA sequence: TGCAGTGCTAGATCATCTGGGAGAACAGATACGCAGTATTTT. This encodes CSARSSGRTDTQYF.